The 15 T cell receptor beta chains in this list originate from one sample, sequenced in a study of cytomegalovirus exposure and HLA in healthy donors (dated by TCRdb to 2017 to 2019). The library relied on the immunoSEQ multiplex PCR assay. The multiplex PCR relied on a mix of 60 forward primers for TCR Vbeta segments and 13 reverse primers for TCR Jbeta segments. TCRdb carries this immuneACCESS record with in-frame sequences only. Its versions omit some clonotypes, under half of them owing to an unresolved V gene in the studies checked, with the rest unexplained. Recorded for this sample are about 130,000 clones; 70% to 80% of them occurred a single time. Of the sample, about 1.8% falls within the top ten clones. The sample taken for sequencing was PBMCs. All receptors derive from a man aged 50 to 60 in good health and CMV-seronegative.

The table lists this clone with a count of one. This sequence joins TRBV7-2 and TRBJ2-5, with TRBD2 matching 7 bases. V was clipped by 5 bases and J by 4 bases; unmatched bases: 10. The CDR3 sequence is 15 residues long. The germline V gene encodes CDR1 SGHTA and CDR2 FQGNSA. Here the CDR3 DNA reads TGTGCCAGCAGCAATCGTGGGGGGGTGGGAGAGACCCAGTACTTC. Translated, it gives CASSNRGGVGETQYF. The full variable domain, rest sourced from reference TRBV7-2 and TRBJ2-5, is GAGVSQSPSNKVTEKGKDVELRCDPISGHTALYWYRQSLGQGLEFLIYFQGNSAPDKSGLPSDRFSAERTGGSVSTLTIQRTQQEDSAVYLCASSNRGGVGETQYFGPGTRLLVL.

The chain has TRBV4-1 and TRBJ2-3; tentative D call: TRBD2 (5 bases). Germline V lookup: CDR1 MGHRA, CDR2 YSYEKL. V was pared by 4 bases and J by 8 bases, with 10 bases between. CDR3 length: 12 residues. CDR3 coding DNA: TGCGCCAGCAGCCTCTTGGCGGGTACGCAGTATTTT. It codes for CASSLLAGTQYF.

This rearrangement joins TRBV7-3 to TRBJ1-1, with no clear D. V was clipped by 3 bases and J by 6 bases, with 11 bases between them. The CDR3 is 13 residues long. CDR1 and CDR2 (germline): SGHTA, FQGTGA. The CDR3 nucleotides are TGTGCCAGCAGCTTGGACTTATCATCTGAAGCTTTCTTT. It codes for CASSLDLSSEAFF.

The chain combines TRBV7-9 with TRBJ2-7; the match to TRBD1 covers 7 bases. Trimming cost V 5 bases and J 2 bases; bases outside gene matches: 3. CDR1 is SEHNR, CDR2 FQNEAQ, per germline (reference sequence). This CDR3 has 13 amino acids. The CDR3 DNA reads TGTGCCAGCAGCGCCGGGACAGCCTACGAGCAGTACGTC. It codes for CASSAGTAYEQYV.

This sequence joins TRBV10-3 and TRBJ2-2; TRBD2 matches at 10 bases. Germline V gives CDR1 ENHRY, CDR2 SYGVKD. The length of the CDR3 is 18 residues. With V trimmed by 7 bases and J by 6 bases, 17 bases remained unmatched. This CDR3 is CAINSDSGGFYGAGELFF. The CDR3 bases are TGTGCCATCAATAGTGATAGCGGGGGGTTTTACGGAGCCGGGGAGCTGTTTTTT.

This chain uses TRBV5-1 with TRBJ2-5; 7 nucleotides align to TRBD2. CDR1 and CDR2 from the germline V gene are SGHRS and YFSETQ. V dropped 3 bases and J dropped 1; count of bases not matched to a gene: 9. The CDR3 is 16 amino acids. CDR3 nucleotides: TGCGCCAGCAGCTGGACTCTAGCGGACGGCCAAGAGACCCAGTACTTC. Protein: CASSWTLADGQETQYF.

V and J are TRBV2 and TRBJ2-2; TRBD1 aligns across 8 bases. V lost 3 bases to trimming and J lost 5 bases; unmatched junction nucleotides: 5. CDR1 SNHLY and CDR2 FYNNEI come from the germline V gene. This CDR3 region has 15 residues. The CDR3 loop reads CASSDDRGGTGELFF. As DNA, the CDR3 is TGTGCCAGCAGTGATGACAGGGGTGGAACCGGGGAGCTGTTTTTT.

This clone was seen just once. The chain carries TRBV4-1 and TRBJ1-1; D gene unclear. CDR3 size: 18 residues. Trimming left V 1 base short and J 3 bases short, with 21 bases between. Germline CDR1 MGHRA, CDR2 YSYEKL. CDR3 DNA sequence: TGCGCCAGCAGCCAAGTTCCCACTTTTGTGCAGGCATACACTGAAGCTTTCTTT. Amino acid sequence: CASSQVPTFVQAYTEAFF.

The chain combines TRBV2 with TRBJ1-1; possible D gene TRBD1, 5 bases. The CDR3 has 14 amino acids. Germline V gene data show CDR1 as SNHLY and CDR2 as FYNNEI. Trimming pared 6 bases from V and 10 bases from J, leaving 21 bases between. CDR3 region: CASSEAGRIGGAFF. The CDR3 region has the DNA TGTGCCAGCAGCGAGGCCGGGAGGATTGGGGGAGCTTTCTTT.

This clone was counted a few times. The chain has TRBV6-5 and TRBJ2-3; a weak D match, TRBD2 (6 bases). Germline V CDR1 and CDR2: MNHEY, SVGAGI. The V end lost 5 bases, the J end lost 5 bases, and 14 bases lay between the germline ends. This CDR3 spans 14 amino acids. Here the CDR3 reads CASSDGGVRDTQYF. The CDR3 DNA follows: TGTGCCAGCAGTGACGGCGGGGTGAGAGATACGCAGTATTTT.

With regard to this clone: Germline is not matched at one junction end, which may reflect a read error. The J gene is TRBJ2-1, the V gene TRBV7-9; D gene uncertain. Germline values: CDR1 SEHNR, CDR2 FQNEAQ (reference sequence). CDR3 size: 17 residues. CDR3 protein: CSSRPPIEAVPYNEQFF. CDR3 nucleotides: TGTTCCAGCAGGCCCCCAATCGAGGCCGTTCCCTACAATGAGCAGTTCTTC.

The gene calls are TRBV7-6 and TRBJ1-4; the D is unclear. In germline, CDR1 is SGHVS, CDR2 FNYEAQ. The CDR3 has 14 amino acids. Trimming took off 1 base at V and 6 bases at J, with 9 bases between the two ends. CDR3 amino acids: CASSLGAPDEKLFF. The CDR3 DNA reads TGTGCCAGCAGCTTAGGCGCGCCGGATGAAAAACTGTTTTTT. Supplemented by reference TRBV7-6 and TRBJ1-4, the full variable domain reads GAGVSQSPRYKVTKRGQDVALRCDPISGHVSLYWYRQALGQGPEFLTYFNYEAQQDKSGLPNDRFSAERPEGSISTLTIQRTEQRDSAMYRCASSLGAPDEKLFFGSGTQLSVL.

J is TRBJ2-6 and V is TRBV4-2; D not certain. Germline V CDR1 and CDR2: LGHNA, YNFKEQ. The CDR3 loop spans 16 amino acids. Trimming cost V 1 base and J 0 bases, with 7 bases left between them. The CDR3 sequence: CASSQGHNSGANVLTF. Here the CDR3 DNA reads TGTGCCAGCAGCCAAGGGCACAACTCTGGGGCCAACGTCCTGACTTTC.

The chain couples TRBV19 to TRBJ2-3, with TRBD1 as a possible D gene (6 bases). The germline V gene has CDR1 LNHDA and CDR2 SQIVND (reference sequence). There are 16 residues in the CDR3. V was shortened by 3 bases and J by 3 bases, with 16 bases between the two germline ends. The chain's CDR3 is CASSIEDSGSTDTQYF. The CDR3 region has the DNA TGTGCCAGTAGTATTGAGGACAGTGGTAGTACAGATACGCAGTATTTT.

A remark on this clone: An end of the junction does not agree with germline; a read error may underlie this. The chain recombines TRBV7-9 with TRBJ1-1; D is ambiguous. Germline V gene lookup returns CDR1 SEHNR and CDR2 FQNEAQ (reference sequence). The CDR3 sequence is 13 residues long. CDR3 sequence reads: CSSSRSVRTEAFF. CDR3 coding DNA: TGTTCCAGCAGCCGATCGGTGAGGACTGAAGCTTTCTTT.